This T cell receptor (beta chain) was documented in a study of regulatory T cells in long-lasting Graves disease. Turning to this clonotype: This is likely an artifact of a read error, given a far larger clone one base away.

Arm-PCR of CDR3 regions and iRepertoire HTBI primers were used to build TCR beta libraries. TCRdb reprocessed the multiplex PCR reads via MiXCR and lists one record per CDR3 protein. Of 540,000 or so distinct CDR3 sequences listed, approximately 12% are singletons. The CDR3 contains 15 residues. CDR1 is SGHRS, CDR2 YFSETQ, per germline. V was clipped by 0 bases and J by 10 bases, with 17 bases between them. Time point here: newly diagnosed GD, antithyroid drugs for less than 3 months. After RNA was extracted from PBMCs, the TCR library was made from it. The same sample was also studied in work on T cells in Graves' hyperthyroidism and ophthalmopathy.

This rearrangement joins TRBV5-1 to TRBJ2-1; the D gene could be TRBD1 or TRBD2 (5 bases each). The sample was peripheral blood mononuclear cells (PBMCs), taken at new diagnosis, from a patient treated with antithyroid drugs. The receptor was derived from a man aged 30 to 45 with Graves disease. The CDR3 protein is CASSLDLGTPYEQFF. The CDR3 DNA reads as TGCGCCAGCAGCTTGGACCTCGGGACCCCCTACGAGCAGTTCTTC.